Many counts were recorded for the clone carrying this T cell receptor (beta chain). The sample originates from a study of regulatory T cells in long-lasting Graves disease. The TCR beta library used iRepertoire HTBI primers with Arm-PCR amplification of CDR3. TCRdb used MiXCR to reprocess the multiplex PCR reads, holding one entry per CDR3 protein. This table has 530,000 or so distinct CDR3 sequences, roughly 12% appearing once. V shed 7 bases and J shed 2 bases, with 12 bases lying between them. The CDR3 loop spans 13 amino acids. CDR1 and CDR2 (germline): SNHLY, FYNNEI. Noted time point: newly diagnosed GD, antithyroid drugs for less than 3 months. Extracted RNA from PBMCs served as the source of the TCR library. The same sample was also used in a study of T cells in Graves' hyperthyroidism and ophthalmopathy.

The chain couples TRBV2 to TRBJ2-7; D may match TRBD1 or TRBD2 (6 bases each). This material consisted of peripheral blood mononuclear cells (PBMCs), taken at new diagnosis, from a patient treated with antithyroid drugs. This TCR was recovered from a man under 40 with Graves disease. This CDR3 reads CASKEGGPYEQYF. The CDR3 coding sequence is TGTGCCAGCAAGGAAGGGGGGCCCTACGAGCAGTACTTC.